This T cell receptor (beta chain) is drawn from a study of blood T cells in healthy people across ages. General study results and limits: The study found TCR beta diversity correlated strongly with naive T cell percentage.

This clonotype showed up just a few times. Its antigen remains unidentified. Next came a second PCR, run for about 6 to 11 cycles, which used a sample-barcoded 5' primer along with a J-beta primer mix. Each CDR3 protein gets one entry after TCRdb re-called the 5' RACE reads with MiXCR. The profile shows about 1.1 million distinct CDR3 sequences, roughly two fifths of them singletons. Every sample gave at least 5.5 micrograms of total RNA when it was extracted. The CDR3 has 17 residues. Trimming took 4 bases from V and 8 from J, leaving 27 bases between them. Germline CDR1 reads SGHRS; CDR2 reads YFSETQ.

The sequenced sample was blood. This chain connects TRBV5-1 to TRBJ1-2; D not resolved. The sequence came from a man aged 18 to 29 in good health. CDR3 loop: CASSPGQVPPFPLGYTF. The CDR3, as DNA: TGCGCCAGCAGCCCGGGTCAAGTGCCGCCTTTCCCCCTGGGCTACACCTTC.